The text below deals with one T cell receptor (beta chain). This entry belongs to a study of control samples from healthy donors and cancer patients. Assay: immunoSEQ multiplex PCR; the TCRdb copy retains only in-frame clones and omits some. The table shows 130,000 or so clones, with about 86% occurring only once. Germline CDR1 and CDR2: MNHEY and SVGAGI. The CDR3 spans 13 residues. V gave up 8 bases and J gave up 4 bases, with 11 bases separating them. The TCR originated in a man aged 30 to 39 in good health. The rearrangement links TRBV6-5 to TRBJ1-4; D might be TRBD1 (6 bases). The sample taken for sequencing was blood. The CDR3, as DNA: TGTGCCAGCTCCAGACAGGATAATGAAAAACTGTTTTTT. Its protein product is CASSRQDNEKLFF.